Listed below are T cell receptor beta chains from one sample, sequenced in a study of cytomegalovirus exposure and HLA in healthy donors. Using immunoSEQ multiplex PCR, the repertoire was profiled, and TCRdb retains in-frame clones only, with some absent. The sample lists approximately 150,000 clones; around 85% were seen once. Sequenced: PBMCs. These receptors originate from a male donor in good health and CMV-seronegative. The CDR3 runs from the conserved cysteine through the conserved F or W. A D gene is named only where the DNA matches it firmly. Rows give clone size only sometimes, using once, few, many, or a class for an expanded clone.

D	V	size	J	DNA	CDR3
TRBD1	TRBV5-1	-	TRBJ2-3	TGCGCCAGCAGCTTGGAGGGGGCGTACGGTACGCAGTATTTT	CASSLEGAYGTQYF
TRBD2	TRBV29-1	once	TRBJ2-5	TGCAGCGTTAGCGGAGCGGGGGACCAAGAGACCCAGTACTTC	CSVSGAGDQETQYF
-	TRBV6-6	-	TRBJ1-2	TGTGCCAGCAGTTACTCGTTCCAGGGCCACGGCTACACCTTC	CASSYSFQGHGYTF
-	TRBV7-8	-	TRBJ2-7	TGTGGTTCGGCAGGGGGACTCTCCTACGAGCAGTACTTC	CGSAGGLSYEQYF
TRBD1	TRBV2	-	TRBJ1-5	TGTGCCAGCGGACAGGGCTTAGGTCAGCCCCAGCATTTT	CASGQGLGQPQHF
TRBD1	TRBV6-6	-	TRBJ1-5	TGTGCCAGCAGCGACAGGGCGAGCAATCAGCCCCAGCATTTT	CASSDRASNQPQHF
-	TRBV5-6	-	TRBJ2-1	TGTGCCAGCAGCTTGGAACAGGGTGACGAGCAGTTCTTC	CASSLEQGDEQFF
-	TRBV5-6	-	TRBJ2-5	TGTGCCAGCAGTGTGGGGTTAGGACAGCGCCTATCGGAGACCCAGTACTTC	CASSVGLGQRLSETQYF
TRBD2	TRBV30	-	TRBJ2-3	TGTGCCTGGAGTTTGGGACTAGCGGGGGGAATGACAGATACGCAGTATTTT	CAWSLGLAGGMTDTQYF
TRBD2	TRBV27	-	TRBJ2-3	TGTGCCAGCAGTTCCCGGGGGGGGCCCCACCAGTATTTT	CASSSRGGPHQYF
-	TRBV29-1	-	TRBJ2-3	TGCAGCGTTGCCGTAGATACGCAGTATTTT	CSVAVDTQYF
TRBD2	TRBV2	few	TRBJ2-1	TGTGCCAGCACCTGGGGGGGGAATGAGCAGTTCTTC	CASTWGGNEQFF
-	TRBV4-1	few	TRBJ1-5	TGCGCCAGCAGCCAAGATGAATTGGGGGCCAATCAGCCCCAGCATTTT	CASSQDELGANQPQHF
TRBD2	TRBV2	-	TRBJ2-1	TGTGCCAGCACTAGCGGGGGGGTTAATGAGCAGTTCTTC	CASTSGGVNEQFF
TRBD1	TRBV29-1	-	TRBJ2-7	TGCAGCGTCAACTACGGGACAGATCCCTACGAGCAGTACTTC	CSVNYGTDPYEQYF
TRBD1	TRBV15	-	TRBJ1-2	TGTGCCACCAGTAGTCGACAGGGGGATGGCTACACCTTC	CATSSRQGDGYTF
TRBD1	TRBV19	-	TRBJ2-3	TGTGCCAGTAGCCTGGACAGGGGAGCATATACGCAGTATTTT	CASSLDRGAYTQYF
TRBD2	TRBV2	few	TRBJ2-7	TGTGCCAGCAGCACTAGCGGGGGACTCCACGAGCAGTACTTC	CASSTSGGLHEQYF
-	TRBV5-6	-	TRBJ1-2	TGTGCCAGCAGCTCCCAGGGGTCCTATGGCTACACCTTC	CASSSQGSYGYTF
-	TRBV29-1	-	TRBJ1-1	TGCAGCCTGTACAGGTTCGGGGGAAGGGAAGCTTTCTTT	CSLYRFGGREAFF
-	TRBV25-1	-	TRBJ1-1	TGTGCCAGCAGTGTATACACTGAAGCTTTCTTT	CASSVYTEAFF
TRBD1	TRBV12-5	-	TRBJ2-7	TGTGCTAGTGGTTTGACAGGGACAGATTCTGACGAGCAGTACTTC	CASGLTGTDSDEQYF
-	TRBV4-1	-	TRBJ1-6	TGCGCCAGCAGCCCCTTAATGCAGGGCTATAATTCACCCCTCCACTTT	CASSPLMQGYNSPLHF
TRBD1	TRBV6-1	-	TRBJ1-1	TGTGCCATCCAAAACAGGGGCCTGAACACTGAAGCTTTCTTT	CAIQNRGLNTEAFF
-	TRBV10-3	-	TRBJ1-1	TGTGCCATCAGTAGGACTTCCATGAACACTGAAGCTTTCTTT	CAISRTSMNTEAFF
-	TRBV6-6	-	TRBJ2-1	TGTGCCAGCAGGGACAACTCCTACAATGAGCAGTTCTTC	CASRDNSYNEQFF
-	TRBV13	-	TRBJ2-3	TGTGCCAGCAGCATGAGGGATTTCGGAGATACGCAGTATTTT	CASSMRDFGDTQYF
TRBD1	TRBV7-9	-	TRBJ1-6	TGTTCCAGCAGCTCCCAGGGGGTTGATTCACCCCTCCACTTT	CSSSSQGVDSPLHF
TRBD2	TRBV29-1	-	TRBJ2-3	TGCAGCGTTCAGATCTGGCGGGGGATCACACATACGCAGTATTTT	CSVQIWRGITHTQYF
TRBD1	TRBV19	-	TRBJ1-1	TGTGCCAGTAGTATAGAAGGGGACAGGAACACTGAAGCTTTCTTT	CASSIEGDRNTEAFF
-	TRBV9	few	TRBJ2-7	TGTGCCAGCAGCCCCAAGACAGACTACGAGCAGTACTTC	CASSPKTDYEQYF
-	TRBV28	-	TRBJ1-6	TGTGCCAGCAGTAGGAGCTCCTATAATTCACCCCTCCACTTT	CASSRSSYNSPLHF
-	TRBV4-2	-	TRBJ2-7	TGTGCCAGCAGCCAAGATTCCTCTAGGCCCCTTCCTTACGAGCAGTACTTC	CASSQDSSRPLPYEQYF
-	TRBV10-1	-	TRBJ2-7	TGCGCCAGCAGTGTGACGGCTAGCCGGCAGCAGTACTTC	CASSVTASRQQYF
TRBD1	TRBV29-1	-	TRBJ2-5	TGCAGCGTTGGAGACAGGGATTCGGGTGGAGAGACCCAGTACTTC	CSVGDRDSGGETQYF
TRBD1	TRBV4-1	-	TRBJ1-4	TGCGCCAGCAGCTATCACCGGGACAGGGGGCAGGAAGGTAATGAAAAACTGTTTTTT	CASSYHRDRGQEGNEKLFF
TRBD1	TRBV6-1	-	TRBJ1-4	TGTGCCAGCAGAACGAGGGACAGTCTTAATGAAAAACTGTTTTTT	CASRTRDSLNEKLFF
-	TRBV7-9	-	TRBJ1-5	TGTGCCATCCAGCCGGCGGGAAATAGCAATCAGCCCCAGCATTTT	CAIQPAGNSNQPQHF
-	TRBV7-8	-	TRBJ1-1	TGTGCCAGCAGTTTTGGGGGGGCGGGCACTGAAGCTTTCTTT	CASSFGGAGTEAFF
-	TRBV4-1	-	TRBJ1-2	TGCGCCAGCAGCCAAGGGGCCTATGGCTACACCTTC	CASSQGAYGYTF
-	TRBV7-2	-	TRBJ2-3	TGTGCCAGCAGCTCCATTACGGTAGATACGCAGTATTTT	CASSSITVDTQYF
-	TRBV6-5	medium-sized	TRBJ1-2	TGTGCCAGCATGGGGGACATTTATTTGGGCTACACCTTC	CASMGDIYLGYTF
-	TRBV19	-	TRBJ2-2	TGTGCCAGTATAGGAGATAACACCGGGGAGCTGTTTTTT	CASIGDNTGELFF
TRBD1	TRBV10-3	-	TRBJ1-6	TGTGCCATCAGTGTGAGGCAGGGGGCCGATAATTCACCCCTCCACTTT	CAISVRQGADNSPLHF
-	TRBV5-6	-	TRBJ1-2	TGTGCCAGCAACCCAGACGGGATTTTCTATGGCTACACCTTC	CASNPDGIFYGYTF
TRBD1	TRBV19	-	TRBJ1-2	TGTGCCAGTAGTCAAAGGACAGGGGGCGATGGCTACACCTTC	CASSQRTGGDGYTF
-	TRBV5-1	-	TRBJ2-3	TGCGCCAGCAGCTTACTACAGGGGAGGTGGACAGATACGCAGTATTTT	CASSLLQGRWTDTQYF
TRBD2	TRBV5-1	-	TRBJ2-3	TGCGCCAGCAGCCCAAGCGGGGGGACAGATACGCAGTATTTT	CASSPSGGTDTQYF
TRBD1	TRBV13	-	TRBJ1-1	TGTGCCAGCAGCTCCTCGGTGCAGGGGGGCACTGAAGCTTTCTTT	CASSSSVQGGTEAFF
TRBD1	TRBV5-4	few	TRBJ1-3	TGTGCCAGCAGCTTGGTGGGACAGGGGTTTGGAAACACCATATATTTT	CASSLVGQGFGNTIYF
-	TRBV4-1	-	TRBJ1-2	TGCGCCAGCAGCCAAGACGGGGGGGCGCTTGGCTACACCTTC	CASSQDGGALGYTF